Listed here are 3 T cell receptor beta chains from one sample, sequenced in a study of blood T cell repertoires in COVID-19. Assay: immunoSEQ multiplex PCR; the TCRdb copy retains only in-frame clones and omits some. The data show approximately 250,000 clones, more than 70% seen once. Sequenced: peripheral blood. The receptors come from an elderly woman with COVID-19, enrolled during active disease.

This clone has only one observation. V usage is TRBV7-2 and J usage is TRBJ2-7; 10 positions agree with TRBD1. With V trimmed by 3 bases and J by 2 bases, 4 bases remained unmatched. The CDR3 contains 15 residues. Germline V CDR1 and CDR2: SGHTA, FQGNSA. CDR3 in amino acids: CASSFAGTGAYEQYF. In DNA form, the CDR3 reads TGTGCCAGCAGCTTTGCCGGGACAGGGGCCTACGAGCAGTACTTC.

The rearrangement joins TRBV28 to TRBJ1-2; D is perhaps TRBD1 (6 bases). Trimming took off 7 bases at V and 7 bases at J, with 16 bases between the two ends. Germline loops: CDR1 MDHEN, CDR2 SYDVKM. The CDR3 consists of 13 residues. The CDR3 coding sequence is TGTGCCAGCATCTCAGGGGAAGCGGCTGGCTACACCTTC. Its protein is CASISGEAAGYTF.

The table lists this clone with a few counts. The gene calls are TRBV5-1 and TRBJ1-1; 7 positions match TRBD1. The CDR3 has 14 amino acids. The V gene's germline CDR1 is SGHRS and CDR2 YFSETQ. After removal of 5 bases from V and 1 base from J, the junction contained 5 bases not matched to a gene. The CDR3 nucleotides are TGCGCCAGCAGTGAGCAGGGGGGGAACACTGAAGCTTTCTTT. Amino acids: CASSEQGGNTEAFF.